This T cell receptor (beta chain) was captured by sequencing in a study of CD8+CD57+ T cells in acquired aplastic anemia. Study overall: Recorded DNA amounts for sorted CD4+ and CD8+ cells had an average of 3.2 ug. Overall study findings and caveats: Found in both controls and patients were some 31 CD8+ CDR3 sequences.

Both TCR beta VDJ combination and CDR3 sequence profiling were carried out. Genomic DNA was the template for this profiling. A single record per CDR3 protein comes from TCRdb applying MiXCR to the reads. Among some 280,000 distinct CDR3 sequences, approximately 55% were seen once, and the ten largest hold approximately 8%. In its sample, this clonotype was seen many times. Its target is unknown. Germline CDR1 LGHNA, CDR2 YNFKEQ. Trimming shortened V by 0 bases and J by 7 bases, and 10 bases separated the two germline ends. The CDR3 runs 13 residues. The receptor comes from a human donor with severe aplastic anemia or a healthy control (not recorded which). What was sequenced was sorted CD4+, CD8+, or CD8+CD57+ T cells (not recorded which) from PBMCs. The chain joins TRBV4-2 to TRBJ2-7; TRBD2 is a possible D gene (6 bases). The CDR3 is CASSQEAGREQYF. CDR3 bases: TGTGCCAGCAGCCAAGAGGCGGGGCGGGAGCAGTACTTC.